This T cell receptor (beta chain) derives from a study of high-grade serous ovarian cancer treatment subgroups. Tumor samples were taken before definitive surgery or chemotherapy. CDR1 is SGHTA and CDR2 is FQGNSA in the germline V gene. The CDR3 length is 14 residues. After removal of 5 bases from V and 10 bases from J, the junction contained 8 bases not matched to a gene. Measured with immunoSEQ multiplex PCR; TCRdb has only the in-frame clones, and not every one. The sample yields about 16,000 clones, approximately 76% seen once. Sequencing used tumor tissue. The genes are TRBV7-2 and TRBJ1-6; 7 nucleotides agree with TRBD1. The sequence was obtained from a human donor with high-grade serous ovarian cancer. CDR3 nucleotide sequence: TGTGCCAGCAGCACAAGGGGGCCCACCTCACCCCTCCACTTT. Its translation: CASSTRGPTSPLHF.